The 26 T cell receptor beta chains below were found in one sample sequenced in a study of CD8+ T cells in alopecia areata. Reverse transcription of extracted RNA yielded cDNA, which provided the sequencing template. Measured with immunoSEQ multiplex PCR; TCRdb has only the in-frame clones, and not every one. The table shows 140,000 to 150,000 clones, with around 60% occurring only once. The sequences come from CD4+ T cells sorted from blood, collected at week 0. These receptors came from a human donor with alopecia areata.

The chain recombines TRBV30 with TRBJ2-3; D may be TRBD2 (5 bases). Per the germline V gene, CDR1 is GTSNPN and CDR2 is SVGIG (reference sequence). The CDR3 has 17 residues. The V and J ends lost 0 bases and 0 bases respectively, with 16 bases between them. The CDR3 here is CAWSVLSGRTSTDTQYF. The CDR3, as DNA: TGTGCCTGGAGTGTACTATCGGGCAGGACTAGCACAGATACGCAGTATTTT.

This clone was observed a handful of times. The chain employs TRBV25-1 and TRBJ2-3; tentatively, D is TRBD2 (6 bases). There are 15 residues in the CDR3. Between the trimmed V and J ends, which lost 5 bases and 0 bases, there was a span of 12 bases. Germline V gene data show CDR1 as MGHDK and CDR2 as SYGVNS. CDR3 protein: CASSKRAGSTDTQYF. CDR3 sequence (DNA): TGTGCCAGCAGTAAACGGGCGGGGAGCACAGATACGCAGTATTTT.

The V call is TRBV2, the J call TRBJ2-7, with D perhaps assigned TRBD1 or TRBD2 (6 bases each). V lost 7 bases, J lost 6 bases, and 16 bases lay in between. There are 13 residues in the CDR3. Germline V CDR1 and CDR2: SNHLY, FYNNEI. In nucleotides, the CDR3 is TGTGCCAGCACTGACGGGGGCCGACCCGAGCAGTACTTC. Its protein is CASTDGGRPEQYF.

CDR3 amino acids: CASSPDTLNYGYTF. The CDR3 coding sequence is TGTGCCAGCAGCCCCGACACCTTAAACTATGGCTACACCTTC. The chain couples TRBV7-9 to TRBJ1-2, with D uncertain. Trimming removed 5 bases from V and 2 bases from J, with 12 bases in between. From germline, CDR1 is SEHNR and CDR2 FQNEAQ (reference sequence). This CDR3 is built from 14 residues.

The chain links TRBV29-1 to TRBJ2-3; 8 nucleotides match TRBD2. CDR1 is SQVTM and CDR2 is ANQGSEA in the germline V gene. This CDR3 comprises 13 residues. V was clipped by 7 bases and J by 3 bases; unmatched bases: 6. The CDR3 DNA reads TGCAGCGCAGATCGGGGGGGAACAGATACGCAGTATTTT. Protein sequence: CSADRGGTDTQYF.

The rearrangement joins TRBV18 to TRBJ1-2; a possible D gene is TRBD1 (6 bases). The germline gives CDR1 KGHSH, CDR2 LQKENI. V dropped 5 bases and J dropped 5 bases, with 9 bases sitting between them. The CDR3 covers 12 residues. The CDR3 DNA sequence: TGTGCCAGCTCAACGACAGGATATGGCTACACCTTC. It yields the protein CASSTTGYGYTF.

Only a few counts were recorded for this clone. V is TRBV6-6 and J is TRBJ2-5, with 8 bases matching TRBD2. The CDR3 contains 15 residues. The V gene's germline CDR1 is MNHNY and CDR2 SVGAGI (reference sequence). V lost 0 bases and J lost 5; bases outside the gene matches: 5. This CDR3 reads CASSYSGGGRETQYF. CDR3 sequence (DNA): TGTGCCAGCAGTTACTCAGGTGGCGGGAGGGAGACCCAGTACTTC.

This clone was found once. CDR3 bases: TGTGCCAGCAGCCTGGAGGGCTCTGGGGCCAACGTCCTGACTTTC. Its protein is CASSLEGSGANVLTF. V gene TRBV5-4 combines with J gene TRBJ2-6; a possible D gene is TRBD2 (6 bases). Germline V CDR1 and CDR2: SGHNT, YYREEE (reference sequence). Deletions cut 4 bases from V and 0 bases from J, with 8 bases between. This CDR3 is built from 15 residues.

V gene TRBV10-3 combines with J gene TRBJ2-4, with 8 bases matching TRBD2. The ends lost 10 bases at V and 3 bases at J; junction bases unmatched: 20. The CDR3 spans 18 residues. The germline V gene encodes CDR1 ENHRY and CDR2 SYGVKD. CDR3 region: CATALPAGAQVGKNIQYF. CDR3 DNA: TGTGCCACCGCCCTCCCAGCGGGAGCTCAGGTGGGCAAAAACATTCAGTACTTC.

This clone turned up a few times. The chain joins TRBV4-1 to TRBJ1-1; a possible D gene is TRBD1 (5 bases). This CDR3 comprises 17 residues. Germline CDR1 MGHRA, CDR2 YSYEKL. V gave up 2 bases and J gave up 1 base, with 17 bases separating them. This CDR3 is CASSQTILRGPNTEAFF. The CDR3 DNA reads as TGCGCCAGCAGCCAAACCATCCTTAGGGGCCCGAACACTGAAGCTTTCTTT.

The chain carries TRBV10-3 and TRBJ2-3; a weak D match, TRBD1 (6 bases). Germline V gives CDR1 ENHRY, CDR2 SYGVKD. The CDR3 spans 14 residues. Trimming pared 0 bases from V and 5 bases from J, leaving 9 bases between. CDR3: CAISESNRVDTQYF. CDR3 nucleotide sequence: TGTGCCATCAGTGAGTCGAACAGGGTAGATACGCAGTATTTT.

Here the CDR3 DNA reads TGTGCCAGCACATTATCCGGGGGCCTAAGGGGAAACACCATATATTTT. This sequence encodes CASTLSGGLRGNTIYF. The chain combines TRBV6-6 with TRBJ1-3; maybe TRBD1 (6 bases). V lost 7 bases, J lost 4 bases, and 20 bases lay in between. Germline V CDR1 and CDR2: MNHNY, SVGAGI (reference sequence). The CDR3 consists of 16 residues.

This sequence joins TRBV7-2 and TRBJ1-1; TRBD1 aligns across 7 bases. The V segment lost 4 bases and the J segment 0 bases; nucleotides outside the gene matches: 5. CDR3 length equals 15 residues. From germline, CDR1 is SGHTA and CDR2 FQGNSA. CDR3 nucleotides: TGTGCCAGCAGCTCCCGGACAGGAATGAACACTGAAGCTTTCTTT. This gives the protein CASSSRTGMNTEAFF.

This chain links TRBV30 with TRBJ2-5; no reliable D call. This CDR3 has 13 amino acids. Between the trimmed V and J ends, which lost 0 bases and 1 base, there was a span of 6 bases. Germline values: CDR1 GTSNPN, CDR2 SVGIG (reference sequence). CDR3 DNA: TGTGCCTGGAGTGTAAACTTCCAAGAGACCCAGTACTTC. It yields the protein CAWSVNFQETQYF. Looking up the rest from reference TRBV30 and TRBJ2-5 gives the full variable domain: SQTIHQWPATLVQPVGSPLSLECTVEGTSNPNLYWYRQAAGRGLQLLFYSVGIGQISSEVPQNLSASRPQDRQFILSSKKLLLSDSGFYLCAWSVNFQETQYFGPGTRLLVL.

The J gene is TRBJ2-7, the V gene TRBV18; 7 nucleotides agree with TRBD1. V lost 3 bases to trimming and J lost 6 bases; unmatched junction nucleotides: 8. The CDR3 is made up of 14 amino acids. The germline V gene has CDR1 KGHSH and CDR2 LQKENI. This CDR3 is CASSPRQGETEQYF. The DNA of the CDR3 is TGTGCCAGCTCACCTCGACAGGGAGAGACCGAGCAGTACTTC.

The CDR3 nucleotides are TGTGCCATCAGTGGACAATCCCGGGGTCAAGAGACCCAGTACTTC. It translates to CAISGQSRGQETQYF. This chain joins TRBV10-3 and TRBJ2-5; D possibly corresponds to TRBD2 (5 bases). V lost 4 bases to trimming and J lost 2 bases, with 14 bases between them. This CDR3 spans 15 amino acids. The germline gives CDR1 ENHRY, CDR2 SYGVKD.

This chain joins TRBV4-1 and TRBJ2-2; D gene ambiguous. The CDR3 is 15 amino acids. Germline-derived CDR1 and CDR2 are MGHRA and YSYEKL. V was pared by 3 bases and J by 0 bases, with 8 bases between. CDR3 DNA sequence: TGCGCCAGCAGCCATCTCTCAACGAACACCGGGGAGCTGTTTTTT. It encodes CASSHLSTNTGELFF.

The chain links TRBV5-1 to TRBJ2-1, with D unclear. The CDR3 extends over 12 amino acids. The V and J ends lost 9 bases and 6 bases respectively, with 13 bases between them. The germline V gene has CDR1 SGHRS and CDR2 YFSETQ. Here the CDR3 reads CATASVPNEQFF. The CDR3 DNA follows: TGCGCCACCGCCTCCGTACCCAATGAGCAGTTCTTC.

The chain combines TRBV29-1 with TRBJ2-3; tentative D call: TRBD2 (5 bases). This CDR3 contains 11 residues. Germline loops: CDR1 SQVTM, CDR2 ANQGSEA. V was pared by 6 bases and J by 6 bases, with 10 bases between. In DNA form, the CDR3 reads TGCAGCGTCTACATAGCGGATACGCAGTATTTT. It yields the protein CSVYIADTQYF.

In this sample, this clone is medium-sized. The chain employs TRBV7-2 and TRBJ2-5; perhaps TRBD1 as D (5 bases). There are 15 residues in the CDR3. The V end was cut by 0 bases, the J end by 1 base, with 9 bases between. The germline CDR1 and CDR2 sequences are SGHTA and FQGNSA. This chain's CDR3 is CASSLARTTQETQYF. The CDR3 coding sequence is TGTGCCAGCAGCTTAGCGAGGACAACCCAAGAGACCCAGTACTTC.

The chain couples TRBV29-1 to TRBJ2-2; D might be TRBD1 (6 bases). Germline values: CDR1 SQVTM, CDR2 ANQGSEA. This CDR3 has 11 residues. Deletions cut 7 bases from V and 3 bases from J, with 6 bases between. The CDR3 reads CSAGDTGELFF. The CDR3, as DNA: TGCAGCGCAGGGGACACCGGGGAGCTGTTTTTT.

This chain joins TRBV5-1 and TRBJ2-1, with D maybe TRBD1 (6 bases). This CDR3 has 14 residues. V dropped 4 bases and J dropped 7 bases, with 15 bases sitting between them. CDR1 is SGHRS, CDR2 YFSETQ, per germline. The CDR3 is CASSPGTTLNEQFF. The CDR3 nucleotides are TGCGCCAGCAGCCCCGGGACAACTTTAAATGAGCAGTTCTTC.

This chain connects TRBV2 to TRBJ2-7; maybe TRBD2 (5 bases). The V end was cut by 2 bases, the J end by 4 bases, with 12 bases between. CDR1 SNHLY and CDR2 FYNNEI come from the germline V gene. The CDR3 is 14 residues long. CDR3 coding DNA: TGTGCCAGCAGTGAACAGCAGCGGCCATACGAGCAGTACTTC. Its protein is CASSEQQRPYEQYF.

The J gene is TRBJ1-5, the V gene TRBV30; maybe TRBD1 (5 bases). With 2 bases removed from V and 4 bases from J, the gap between germline ends came to 9 bases. Germline assignment: CDR1 GTSNPN and CDR2 SVGIG (reference sequence). The CDR3 spans 13 residues. The CDR3 DNA reads TGTGCCTGGAGTCGACAGAGGAATCAGCCCCAGCATTTT. Residues: CAWSRQRNQPQHF.

The chain employs TRBV14 and TRBJ2-7; 8 bases agree with TRBD1. V lost 0 bases, J lost 2 bases, and 9 bases stayed unmatched. CDR3 length equals 17 residues. From germline, CDR1 is SGHDN and CDR2 FVKESK. CDR3 nucleotide sequence: TGTGCCAGCAGCCAAGATCCAAGGACAGGGACCCCCTACGAGCAGTACTTC. Residues: CASSQDPRTGTPYEQYF.

A few counts support this clone. The same CDR3 can be traced to other DNA sequences in this sample. The chain is built from TRBV10-3 and TRBJ1-5; weak D call: TRBD1 (5 bases). CDR3 length: 12 residues. With 4 bases removed from V and 4 bases from J, the gap between germline ends came to 5 bases. The germline CDR1 and CDR2 sequences are ENHRY and SYGVKD. The CDR3 DNA sequence: TGTGCCATCAGTGGGACAAATCAGCCCCAGCATTTT. Its protein is CAISGTNQPQHF.